This record covers a single T cell receptor (beta chain). The data were taken from a study of shared clonotypes between healthy human individuals. Profiled with immunoSEQ multiplex PCR; TCRdb holds only in-frame clones, not every one. The sample includes over a million clones, approximately 98.5% seen only once; the top ten take 0.3% to 0.45%. The CDR3 is made up of 13 amino acids. The V gene's germline CDR1 is SGHDT and CDR2 YYEEEE. V lost 1 base and J lost 8, with 9 bases in between. The sequenced sample was naive CD4+ T cells sorted from blood. Subset described: CD45RA+ positively selected. The rearrangement uses TRBV5-6 and TRBJ1-4; D uncertain. The clonotype was recovered from a man aged 25 to 40 in good health. The CDR3 DNA reads TGTGCCAGCAGCTTGTCGGGTGGCGAAAAACTGTTTTTT. Its protein product is CASSLSGGEKLFF.